This T cell receptor (beta chain) was identified during a study of patients and donors after allogeneic stem cell transplantation. This clonotype has a handful of counts. TCRdb called the RT-PCR reads again in MiXCR, with one record for every CDR3 protein. In the table there are about 150,000 distinct CDR3 sequences, approximately 25% of which are singletons. V lost 1 base, J lost 0 bases, and 7 bases stayed unmatched. CDR3 length equals 16 residues. Germline V gene sequence: CDR1 DFQATT, CDR2 SNEGSKA (reference sequence). The sequencing input was blood, either unsorted or a sorted T cell fraction (not recorded which). The chain joins TRBV20-1 to TRBJ2-3; TRBD2 matches 7 bases. The source of this sequence is a human donor who was either an allogeneic HSCT recipient or a stem cell or donor lymphocyte infusion donor (not recorded which). It is not recorded whose cells these are; they may come from a transplant donor. The CDR3 bases are TGCAGTGCTAGAGCCCTACTAGCGACTAGCACAGATACGCAGTATTTT. Residues: CSARALLATSTDTQYF.